These 16 T cell receptor beta chains came from one sample sequenced in a study of T-cell memory formation after mild COVID-19. Using its own MiXCR run on the 5' RACE reads, TCRdb lists one record per CDR3 protein. The table has hundreds of thousands of distinct CDR3 sequences, over 25% seen once. What was sequenced was PBMCs or a T cell subset sorted from them (not recorded which). These receptors came from an adult woman who had mild COVID-19 (a few samples of this study predate the infection). Cell type and time point are not known.

This clonotype rates as medium-sized (0.01 to 0.1%). The V and J genes are TRBV2 and TRBJ2-7; tentatively, D is TRBD2 (5 bases). Germline assignment: CDR1 SNHLY and CDR2 FYNNEI. The ends were cut back, 1 base at V and 7 bases at J, with 8 bases in the middle. CDR3 size: 12 residues. The CDR3 DNA follows: TGTGCCAGCAGTGAAGAGCCGGGGGAGCAGTACTTC. Amino acids: CASSEEPGEQYF.

Only a few counts were recorded for this clonotype. This chain uses TRBV24-1 with TRBJ1-2; no firm D call. The V gene lost 1 base and the J gene lost 0 bases, with 5 bases spanning the gap. CDR3 length: 14 residues. Germline-derived CDR1 and CDR2 are KGHDR and SFDVKD. The CDR3 reads CATSDFPANYGYTF. CDR3 nucleotide sequence: TGTGCCACCAGTGATTTTCCGGCTAACTATGGCTACACCTTC.

This clonotype showed up just a few times. The V and J genes are TRBV6-5 and TRBJ2-1, with TRBD1 matching 7 bases. In germline, CDR1 is MNHEY, CDR2 SVGAGI. There are 16 residues in the CDR3. The V gene end was trimmed by 5 bases and the J gene end by 5 bases; junction bases not matched to a gene: 12. CDR3 protein: CASSTPHRGVDNEQFF. Written as DNA, the CDR3 is TGTGCCAGCAGTACCCCGCACAGGGGAGTGGACAATGAGCAGTTCTTC.

The chain has TRBV20-1 and TRBJ2-7; 9 bases map to TRBD1. The CDR3 consists of 15 residues. V was pared by 6 bases and J by 2 bases, with 11 bases of the junction left unmatched. CDR1 DFQATT and CDR2 SNEGSKA come from the germline V gene (reference sequence). The CDR3 reads CSATSRGQGTYEQYF. The CDR3 bases are TGCAGTGCCACGTCGAGGGGACAGGGAACCTACGAGCAGTACTTC.

The chain recombines TRBV7-6 with TRBJ1-1; D is unclear. This CDR3 spans 13 amino acids. The germline CDR1 and CDR2 sequences are SGHVS and FNYEAQ. V was trimmed by 5 bases and J by 2 bases, leaving 9 bases between them. In DNA form, the CDR3 reads TGTGCCAGCAGCCCGGACGCCAACACTGAAGCTTTCTTT. This gives the protein CASSPDANTEAFF. Full variable domain (outside the CDR3, taken from reference TRBV7-6 and TRBJ1-1): GAGVSQSPRYKVTKRGQDVALRCDPISGHVSLYWYRQALGQGPEFLTYFNYEAQQDKSGLPNDRFSAERPEGSISTLTIQRTEQRDSAMYRCASSPDANTEAFFGQGTRLTVV.

This clonotype was detected only a few times. This rearrangement joins TRBV3-1 to TRBJ2-7; D is uncertain. Trimming stripped 3 bases from V and 5 bases from J, with 8 bases between. The CDR3 has 12 amino acids. Germline V gives CDR1 LGHDT, CDR2 YNNKEL (reference sequence). The CDR3 bases are TGTGCCAGCAGCCACGCTATCGACGAGCAGTACTTC. Encoded protein: CASSHAIDEQYF.

The chain uses TRBV20-1 and TRBJ2-1; D remains ambiguous. CDR3 size: 12 residues. The germline gives CDR1 DFQATT, CDR2 SNEGSKA (reference sequence). The V end lost 3 bases, the J end lost 10 bases, and 13 bases lay between the germline ends. The CDR3 loop is CSASPQRVEQFF. DNA of the CDR3: TGCAGTGCTAGCCCCCAAAGAGTGGAGCAGTTCTTC.

This chain uses TRBV6-2 or TRBV6-3 with TRBJ2-3; a possible D gene is TRBD1 (6 bases). The length of the CDR3 is 14 residues. Germline CDR1 and CDR2: MNHEY and SVGEGT. V lost 6 bases and J lost 0, with 10 bases in between. CDR3 DNA: TGTGCCAGCAGGGATGGGGGCAGCACAGATACGCAGTATTTT. This translates into CASRDGGSTDTQYF.

In its sample, this clonotype was seen a few times. This chain joins TRBV7-6 and TRBJ2-2, with D maybe TRBD2 (6 bases). Between the trimmed V and J ends, which lost 10 bases and 4 bases, there was a span of 16 bases. Germline V gene sequence: CDR1 SGHVS, CDR2 FNYEAQ. The CDR3 spans 14 residues. CDR3 in amino acids: CATVEGWSTGELFF. CDR3 in DNA: TGTGCCACGGTGGAGGGCTGGAGCACCGGGGAGCTGTTTTTT. The full variable domain, its missing parts supplied by reference TRBV7-6 and TRBJ2-2, is GAGVSQSPRYKVTKRGQDVALRCDPISGHVSLYWYRQALGQGPEFLTYFNYEAQQDKSGLPNDRFSAERPEGSISTLTIQRTEQRDSAMYRCATVEGWSTGELFFGEGSRLTVL.

Only a few counts were recorded for this clonotype. The gene calls are TRBV6-5 and TRBJ2-1, with 7 bases aligning to TRBD2. This CDR3 spans 16 amino acids. J was trimmed by 6 bases and V by 2 bases; bases with no gene match: 10. Per germline, CDR1 MNHEY and CDR2 SVGAGI. DNA of the CDR3: TGTGCCAGCAGTTACACCTGGGGGGGAGAGGGCAATGAGCAGTTCTTC. Translated, it gives CASSYTWGGEGNEQFF.

This chain connects TRBV24-1 to TRBJ2-5; 8 bases agree with TRBD1. In germline, CDR1 is KGHDR, CDR2 SFDVKD. The CDR3 runs to 16 residues. V trimming: 4 bases; J trimming: 5 bases; junction bases outside the gene matches: 11. The CDR3 is CATSDETGVHDETQYF. CDR3 sequence (DNA): TGTGCCACCAGTGACGAGACAGGGGTACATGACGAGACCCAGTACTTC.

The chain has TRBV4-3 and TRBJ2-3; D remains ambiguous. Deletions cut 1 base from V and 1 base from J, with 9 bases between. Germline CDR1 reads LGHNA; CDR2 reads YSLEER. The CDR3 covers 15 residues. CDR3 DNA: TGCGCCAGCAGCCAAGCTAGGTATGGCACAGATACGCAGTATTTT. Encoded protein: CASSQARYGTDTQYF.

This clonotype was seen at least ten times. The rearrangement joins TRBV7-9 to TRBJ2-3; D is unresolved. Per germline, CDR1 SEHNR and CDR2 FQNEAQ (reference sequence). The V end was cut by 1 base, the J end by 4 bases, with 9 bases between. The CDR3 is 14 amino acids. The CDR3 region is CASSLVVAPDTQYF. In nucleotides, the CDR3 is TGTGCCAGCAGCTTAGTGGTGGCACCAGATACGCAGTATTTT.

The chain couples TRBV20-1 to TRBJ2-3, with 8 bases matching TRBD2. Germline V CDR1 and CDR2: DFQATT, SNEGSKA (reference sequence). CDR3 length: 16 amino acids. V was clipped by 3 bases and J by 7 bases; unmatched bases: 15. This CDR3 is CSASVPREREKYTQYF. In DNA form, the CDR3 reads TGCAGTGCTAGCGTTCCTCGAGAGCGGGAGAAGTATACGCAGTATTTT.

A few counts support this clonotype. The chain couples TRBV5-6 to TRBJ2-7; possible D gene TRBD1, 5 bases. V was trimmed by 6 bases and J by 3 bases, leaving 19 bases between them. Germline CDR1 SGHDT, CDR2 YYEEEE. CDR3 length equals 15 residues. In DNA form, the CDR3 reads TGTGCCAGCACCTCCGTTAGGGGCGCTTTCTACGAGCAGTACTTC. Translating it yields CASTSVRGAFYEQYF.

The chain uses TRBV5-1 and TRBJ1-1; 9 nucleotides line up with TRBD1. J was trimmed by 1 base and V by 4 bases; bases with no gene match: 5. The CDR3 contains 15 residues. Germline CDR1 SGHRS, CDR2 YFSETQ. The CDR3 nucleotides read TGCGCCAGCAGCCCCGTGACAGGGGGGAACACTGAAGCTTTCTTT. This codes for CASSPVTGGNTEAFF. Based on the CDR3 plus reference TRBV5-1 and TRBJ1-1, the full variable domain is KAGVTQTPRYLIKTRGQQVTLSCSPISGHRSVSWYQQTPGQGLQFLFEYFSETQRNKGNFPGRFSGRQFSNSRSEMNVSTLELGDSALYLCASSPVTGGNTEAFFGQGTRLTVV.